This TCR beta chain derives from a study of blood T cells in healthy people across ages. Primed by a sample-barcoded 5' primer and a J-beta primer mix, a second PCR proceeded for about 6 to 11 cycles. A 12-random-nucleotide template-switch adaptor tagged each cDNA molecule. TCRdb re-analysed the 5' RACE reads in MiXCR, keeping a single row per CDR3 protein. The sample includes roughly 800,000 distinct CDR3 sequences, 20% to 30% of them seen just once. General study points: Those diversity estimates obtained from one million T cells were thought to be underestimates. Age showed a roughly linear inverse relationship with TCR beta diversity per million T cells.

This clonotype was seen a few times. The antigen remains undetermined. V was trimmed by 3 bases and J by 13 bases, leaving 13 bases between them. This CDR3 comprises 12 residues. Germline V CDR1 and CDR2: KGHDR, SFDVKD. The same data also contributed to another study, on T cells of mothers and their children. This second study notes: Versus unrelated pairs, overlap was slightly higher in related mother-child pairs, without reaching significance.

The rearrangement uses TRBV24-1 and TRBJ2-3; TRBD2 might be the D (5 bases). Sequenced sample: blood. The clonotype was recovered from a boy between 5 and 17 years old in good health. For the CDR3, the DNA is TGTGCCACCAGTGATCGGACTGCCAGCAAGTATTTT. The encoded protein is CATSDRTASKYF.